This T cell receptor (beta chain) derives from a study of T cell repertoires in cytomegalovirus infection. Study summary: In public TCR beta signatures, there were indications of both CMV infection and matching HLA type. Overall study results and limits: HLA-C-restricted TCR beta clonotypes specific for CMV led the ex vivo response. The cumulative frequency of public TCR beta families distinguished individuals who carried CMV together with the relevant HLA.

One entry per CDR3 protein, called by TCRdb with MiXCR from the reads. This sample has roughly 300,000 distinct CDR3 sequences, with roughly a quarter found just once. In this sample, this clonotype turned up many times. The antigen remains unidentified. V lost 4 bases and J 0 bases, leaving 13 bases between the germline ends. The CDR3 length is 16 residues. Germline CDR1 reads SGHTA; CDR2 reads FQGNSA. Source material: PBMCs. The chain links TRBV7-2 to TRBJ2-1; D ambiguous. The source of this sequence is a human donor in good health (CMV status not recorded). Some clones in this sample may be carry-over from other donors' samples. CDR3 in amino acids: CASSSQRQSSYNEQFF. As DNA, the CDR3 is TGTGCCAGCAGCTCCCAGCGACAAAGCTCCTACAATGAGCAGTTCTTC. The variable domain in full, completed from reference TRBV7-2 and TRBJ2-1, reads GAGVSQSPSNKVTEKGKDVELRCDPISGHTALYWYRQSLGQGLEFLIYFQGNSAPDKSGLPSDRFSAERTGGSVSTLTIQRTQQEDSAVYLCASSSQRQSSYNEQFFGPGTRLTVL.